This T cell receptor (beta chain) was obtained from a study of glioma-infiltrating T cells after dendritic cell vaccination. Study details: Patients received three intradermal dendritic cell vaccine injections at biweekly intervals. Overall study results and limits: Survival was not directly related to TCR clonality in these patients.

Primers: 60 V beta forward and 13 J beta reverse. This table comes from immunoSEQ multiplex PCR, and its TCRdb copy is limited to in-frame clones, with some not included. The sample includes about 95,000 clones, approximately 87% seen only once; the top ten take roughly 2.9%. Concerning this clone: Its antigen is currently unknown.

Germline CDR1 reads SGHRS; CDR2 reads YFSETQ. V was trimmed by 0 bases and J by 7 bases, leaving 13 bases between them. The CDR3 has 15 residues. PBMC sampling occurred before vaccination, two weeks after the third dose, and at progression. The sequence came from a human donor with glioblastoma. The gene calls are TRBV5-1 and TRBJ2-2; a weak D match, TRBD1 (6 bases). This specimen consisted of blood, obtained before dendritic cell vaccination. The CDR3 sequence is CASSLGGQGFGELFF. CDR3 bases: TGCGCCAGCAGCTTGGGTGGCCAGGGGTTCGGGGAGCTGTTTTTT.